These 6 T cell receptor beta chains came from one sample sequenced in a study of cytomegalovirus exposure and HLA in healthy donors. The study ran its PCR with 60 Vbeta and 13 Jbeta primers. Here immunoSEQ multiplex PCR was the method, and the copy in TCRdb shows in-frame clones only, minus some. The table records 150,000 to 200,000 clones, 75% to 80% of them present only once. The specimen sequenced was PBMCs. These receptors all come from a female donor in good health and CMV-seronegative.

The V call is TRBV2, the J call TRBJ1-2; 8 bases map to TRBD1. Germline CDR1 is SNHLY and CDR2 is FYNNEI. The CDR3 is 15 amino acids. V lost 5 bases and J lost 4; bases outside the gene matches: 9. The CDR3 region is CASSQVQGATYGYTF. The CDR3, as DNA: TGTGCCAGCAGTCAAGTGCAGGGGGCTACCTATGGCTACACCTTC.

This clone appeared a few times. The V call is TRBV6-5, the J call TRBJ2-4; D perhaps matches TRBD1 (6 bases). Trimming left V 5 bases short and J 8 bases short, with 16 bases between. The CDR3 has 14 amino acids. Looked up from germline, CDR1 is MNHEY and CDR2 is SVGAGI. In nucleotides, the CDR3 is TGTGCCAGCAGTGAACTGGGCAGGGGAGACATTCAGTACTTC. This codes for CASSELGRGDIQYF.

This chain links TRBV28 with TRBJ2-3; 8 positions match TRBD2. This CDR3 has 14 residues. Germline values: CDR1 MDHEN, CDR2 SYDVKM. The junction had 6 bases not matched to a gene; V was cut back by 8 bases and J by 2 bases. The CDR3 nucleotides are TGTGCCAGCGCCCTAGCGGGCACCACAGATACGCAGTATTTT. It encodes CASALAGTTDTQYF.

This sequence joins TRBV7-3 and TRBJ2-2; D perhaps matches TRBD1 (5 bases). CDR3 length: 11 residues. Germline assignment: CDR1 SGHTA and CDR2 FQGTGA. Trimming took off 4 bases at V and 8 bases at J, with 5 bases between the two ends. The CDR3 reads CASSSGGELFF. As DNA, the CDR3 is TGTGCCAGCAGCTCAGGGGGGGAGCTGTTTTTT.

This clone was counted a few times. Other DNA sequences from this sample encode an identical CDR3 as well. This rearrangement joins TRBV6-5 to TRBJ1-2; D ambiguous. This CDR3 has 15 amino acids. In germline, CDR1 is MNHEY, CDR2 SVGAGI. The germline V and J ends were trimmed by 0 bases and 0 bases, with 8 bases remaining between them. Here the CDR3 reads CASSYSTGANYGYTF. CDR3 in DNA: TGTGCCAGCAGTTACTCTACTGGAGCTAACTATGGCTACACCTTC.

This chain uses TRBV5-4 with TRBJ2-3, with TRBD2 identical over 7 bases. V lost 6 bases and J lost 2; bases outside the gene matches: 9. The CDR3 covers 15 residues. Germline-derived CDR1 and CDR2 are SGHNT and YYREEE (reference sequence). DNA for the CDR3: TGTGCCAGCACCCGGGACTATTCTTTCACAGATACGCAGTATTTT. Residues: CASTRDYSFTDTQYF. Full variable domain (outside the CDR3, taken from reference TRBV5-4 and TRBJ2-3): ETGVTQSPTHLIKTRGQQVTLRCSSQSGHNTVSWYQQALGQGPQFIFQYYREEENGRGNFPPRFSGLQFPNYSSELNVNALELDDSALYLCASTRDYSFTDTQYFGPGTRLTVL.